This paragraph covers one TCR beta chain sequence. The source of the sample is a study of blood T cell repertoires in COVID-19. Methods used by the authors: Researchers report that nucleated cell counts were estimated from reference gene primer amplification. TCRdb's table, derived via immunoSEQ multiplex PCR, lists solely in-frame clones and lacks some. V, J and clone size were drawn from that table, and D and trimming were deduced from the DNA. The sample holds some 88,000 clones, about 91% seen once. Per germline, CDR1 MNHEY and CDR2 SVGAGI. The CDR3 contains 15 residues. Unmatched junction bases numbered 7, after V lost 2 bases and J lost 7 bases.

The TCR comes from a human donor with active COVID-19. The donor label of this sample is uncertain. J is TRBJ1-4 and V is TRBV6-5; 7 bases match TRBD1. Source material: peripheral blood. Here the CDR3 DNA reads TGTGCCAGCAGTTACGGGACAGAGGTCGGTGAAAAACTGTTTTTT. It is translated as CASSYGTEVGEKLFF.